This T cell receptor (beta chain) emerged from a study of post-analysis software for immune sequencing data. Germline CDR1 is SGHRS and CDR2 is YFSETQ. V was pared by 4 bases and J by 7 bases, with 17 bases between. The CDR3 runs to 14 residues. With regard to this clonotype: Its antigen is as yet unknown.

cDNA libraries of TCR beta carried unique molecular identifiers. There were roughly 0.85 to 11 million T cells, and around 460,000 cDNA molecules came from them. TCRdb itself ran the PCR reads through MiXCR, one entry per CDR3 protein. The sample carries 500,000 to 600,000 distinct CDR3 sequences, roughly 46% recorded once. Findings and limits, study-wide: Co-batched samples clustered tightly together by F measure. About 5 TRBV segments (TRBV5-6, TRBV5-1 and TRBV20-1 among them) occurred more frequently in patients than in controls. Controls showed significantly higher normalized Chao1 diversity than did multiple sclerosis patients.

Sequencing was performed on blood. The sequence came from a girl between 10 and 17 years old with multiple sclerosis. The J gene is TRBJ1-2, the V gene TRBV5-1, with a possible D match to TRBD1 (6 bases). DNA for the CDR3: TGCGCCAGCAGCGAAGGACAGCACCCTGTTGGCTACACCTTC. Its protein product is CASSEGQHPVGYTF.